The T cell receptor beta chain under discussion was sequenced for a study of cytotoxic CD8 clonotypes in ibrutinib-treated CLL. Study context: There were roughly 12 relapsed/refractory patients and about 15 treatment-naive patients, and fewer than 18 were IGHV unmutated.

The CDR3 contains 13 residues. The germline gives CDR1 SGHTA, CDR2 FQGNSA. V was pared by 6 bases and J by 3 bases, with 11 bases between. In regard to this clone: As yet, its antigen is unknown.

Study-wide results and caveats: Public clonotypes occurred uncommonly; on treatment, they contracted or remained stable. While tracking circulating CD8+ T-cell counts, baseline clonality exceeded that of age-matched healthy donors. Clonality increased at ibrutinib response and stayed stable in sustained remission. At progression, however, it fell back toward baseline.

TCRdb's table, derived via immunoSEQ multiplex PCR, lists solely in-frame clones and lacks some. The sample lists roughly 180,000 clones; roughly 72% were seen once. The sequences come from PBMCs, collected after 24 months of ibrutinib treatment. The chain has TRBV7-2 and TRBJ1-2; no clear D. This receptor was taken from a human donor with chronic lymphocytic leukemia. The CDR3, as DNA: TGTGCCAGCAGTTCTCAGGCGCACTATGGCTACACCTTC. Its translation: CASSSQAHYGYTF.